This T cell receptor (beta chain) emerged from a study of T cell repertoires in cytomegalovirus infection. Whole-study context: Indications of both CMV infection and matching HLA type were provided by public TCR beta signatures. Study-level results: Based on cumulative public TCR beta family frequency, carriers of CMV plus the relevant HLA were identified.

CDR3 length equals 15 residues. Trimming cost V 0 bases and J 8 bases; bases outside gene matches: 4. Germline V CDR1 and CDR2: LGHNA, YSLEER. TCRdb re-called the reads through MiXCR, storing one row per CDR3 protein. The profile shows some 320,000 distinct CDR3 sequences, around a tenth of them singletons. This clonotype has more than one count but fewer than ten. Antigen specificity is unknown. Sequences were obtained from PBMCs. This receptor was identified in a human donor in good health (CMV status not recorded). Some clones in this sample may be carry-over from other donors' samples. The chain carries TRBV4-3 and TRBJ1-6, with 7 nucleotides matching TRBD1. The CDR3 reads CASSQDQGGDSPLHF. CDR3 in DNA: TGCGCCAGCAGCCAAGATCAAGGGGGCGATTCACCCCTCCACTTT.